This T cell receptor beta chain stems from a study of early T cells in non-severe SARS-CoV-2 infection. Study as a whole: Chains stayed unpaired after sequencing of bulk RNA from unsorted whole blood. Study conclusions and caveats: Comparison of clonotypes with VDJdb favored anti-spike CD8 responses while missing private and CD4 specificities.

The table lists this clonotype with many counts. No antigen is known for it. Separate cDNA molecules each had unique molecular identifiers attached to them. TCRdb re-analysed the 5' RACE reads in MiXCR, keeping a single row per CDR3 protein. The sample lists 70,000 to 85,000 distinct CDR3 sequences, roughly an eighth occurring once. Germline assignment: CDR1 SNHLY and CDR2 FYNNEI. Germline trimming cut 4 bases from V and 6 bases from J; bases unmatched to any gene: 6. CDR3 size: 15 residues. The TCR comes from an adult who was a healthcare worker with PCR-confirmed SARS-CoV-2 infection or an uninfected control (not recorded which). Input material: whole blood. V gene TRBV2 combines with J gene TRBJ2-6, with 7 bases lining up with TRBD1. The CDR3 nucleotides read TGTGCCAGCAGTGCCGACAGGGTCGTGGCCAACGTCCTGACTTTC. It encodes CASSADRVVANVLTF.